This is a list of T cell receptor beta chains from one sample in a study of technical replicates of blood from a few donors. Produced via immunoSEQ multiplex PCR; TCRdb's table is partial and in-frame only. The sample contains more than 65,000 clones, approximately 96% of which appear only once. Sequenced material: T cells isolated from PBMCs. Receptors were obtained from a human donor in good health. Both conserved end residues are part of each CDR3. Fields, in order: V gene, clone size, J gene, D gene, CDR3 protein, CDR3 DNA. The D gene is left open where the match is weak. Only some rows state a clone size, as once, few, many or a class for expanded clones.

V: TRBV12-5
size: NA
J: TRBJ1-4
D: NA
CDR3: CAGGGKLFF
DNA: TGTGCTGGGGGGGGAAAACTGTTTTTT

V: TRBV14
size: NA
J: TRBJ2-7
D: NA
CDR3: CASSHATGDYEQYF
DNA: TGTGCCAGCAGCCATGCGACAGGAGACTACGAGCAGTACTTC

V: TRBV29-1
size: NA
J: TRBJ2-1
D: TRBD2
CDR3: CSVEAGLAGVFEQFF
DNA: TGCAGCGTTGAAGCCGGACTAGCGGGAGTATTTGAGCAGTTCTTC

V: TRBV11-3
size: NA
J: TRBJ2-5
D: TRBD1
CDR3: CASSLRQGETQYF
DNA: TGTGCCAGCAGCTTAAGACAGGGGGAGACCCAGTACTTC

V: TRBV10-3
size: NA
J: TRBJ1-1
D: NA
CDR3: CASTLGSTEAFF
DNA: TGTGCCAGTACACTGGGGAGCACTGAAGCTTTCTTT

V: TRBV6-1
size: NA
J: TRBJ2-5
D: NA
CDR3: CASSDRGETQYF
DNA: TGTGCCAGCAGTGATAGGGGGGAGACCCAGTACTTC

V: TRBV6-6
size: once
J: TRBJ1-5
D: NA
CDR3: CASSYSLSGRGQPQHF
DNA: TGTGCCAGCAGTTACTCGCTCTCGGGTCGGGGTCAGCCCCAGCATTTT

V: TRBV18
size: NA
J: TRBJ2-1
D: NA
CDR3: CASSPPARAIEQFF
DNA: TGTGCCAGCTCACCACCCGCCCGAGCGATCGAGCAGTTCTTC

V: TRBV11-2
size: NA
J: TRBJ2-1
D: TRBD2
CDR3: CASSLVRGLAEYNEQFF
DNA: TGTGCCAGCAGCTTAGTAAGAGGGCTAGCGGAATACAATGAGCAGTTCTTC

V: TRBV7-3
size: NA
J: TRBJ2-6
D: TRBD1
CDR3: CASSPGQGSWANVLTF
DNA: TGTGCCAGCAGCCCGGGACAGGGGAGCTGGGCCAACGTCCTGACTTTC

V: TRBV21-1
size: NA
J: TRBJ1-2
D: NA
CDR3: CASSKEAGENYGYTF
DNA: TGTGCCAGCAGCAAAGAGGCGGGTGAGAACTATGGCTACACCTTC

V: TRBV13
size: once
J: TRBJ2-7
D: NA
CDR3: CASSFFRWDIQANSYEQYF
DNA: TGTGCCAGCAGCTTTTTCAGGTGGGACATACAGGCAAACTCCTACGAGCAGTACTTC

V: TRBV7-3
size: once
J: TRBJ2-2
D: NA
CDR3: CASSATGNTGELFF
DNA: TGTGCCAGCAGCGCGACAGGGAACACCGGGGAGCTGTTTTTT

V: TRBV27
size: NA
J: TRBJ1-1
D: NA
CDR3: CASSLRGDTEAFF
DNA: TGTGCCAGCAGTTTACGGGGTGACACTGAAGCTTTCTTT

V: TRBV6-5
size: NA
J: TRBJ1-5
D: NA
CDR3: CASSYSGDNQPQHF
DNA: TGTGCCAGCAGTTACTCAGGGGACAATCAGCCCCAGCATTTT

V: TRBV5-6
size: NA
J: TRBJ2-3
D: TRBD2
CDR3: CASSLFSGINTQYF
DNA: TGTGCCAGCAGCCTATTCAGCGGGATAAATACGCAGTATTTT

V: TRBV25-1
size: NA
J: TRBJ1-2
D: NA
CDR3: CASSDLDNYGYTF
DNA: TGTGCCAGCAGTGATTTGGACAATTATGGCTACACCTTC

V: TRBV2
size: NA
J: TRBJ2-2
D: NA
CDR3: CASRESSSKDTGELFF
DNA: TGTGCCAGCAGGGAGTCGTCGAGTAAGGACACCGGGGAGCTGTTTTTT

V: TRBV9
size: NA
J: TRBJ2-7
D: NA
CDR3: CASSGRRDGPYEQYF
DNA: TGTGCCAGCAGCGGCCGCAGGGATGGTCCTTACGAGCAGTACTTC

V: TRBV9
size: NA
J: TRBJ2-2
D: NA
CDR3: CASSVGGRGELFF
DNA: TGTGCCAGCAGCGTAGGCGGTCGCGGGGAGCTGTTTTTT

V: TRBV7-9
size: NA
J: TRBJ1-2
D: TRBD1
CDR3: CASSLDRNNYGYTF
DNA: TGTGCCAGCAGCTTGGACAGGAATAACTATGGCTACACCTTC

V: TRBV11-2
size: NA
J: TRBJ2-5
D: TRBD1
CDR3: CASSSGQGLETQYF
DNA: TGTGCCAGCAGCTCCGGACAGGGCCTGGAGACCCAGTACTTC

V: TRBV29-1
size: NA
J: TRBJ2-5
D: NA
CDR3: CSVVLVETQYF
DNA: TGCAGCGTTGTACTAGTTGAGACCCAGTACTTC

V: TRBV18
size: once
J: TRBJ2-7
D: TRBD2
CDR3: CASSTREEGYEQYF
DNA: TGTGCCAGCTCAACACGGGAGGAGGGCTACGAGCAGTACTTC

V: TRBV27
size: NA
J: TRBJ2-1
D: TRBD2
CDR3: CASSFGTSEQFF
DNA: TGTGCCAGCAGTTTCGGGACTAGCGAGCAGTTCTTC

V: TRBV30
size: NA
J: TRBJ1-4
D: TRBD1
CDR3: CAWSRDRDEKLFF
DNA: TGTGCCTGGAGTAGGGACAGGGATGAAAAACTGTTTTTT

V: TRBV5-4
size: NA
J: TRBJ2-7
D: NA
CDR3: CASSPGTQYEQYF
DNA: TGTGCCAGCAGCCCGGGGACTCAATACGAGCAGTACTTC

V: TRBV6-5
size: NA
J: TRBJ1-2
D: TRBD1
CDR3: CASSVTGVGYTF
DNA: TGTGCCAGCAGCGTTACAGGGGTAGGCTACACCTTC

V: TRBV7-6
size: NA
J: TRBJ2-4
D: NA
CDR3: CASSLGGSKNIQYF
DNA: TGTGCCAGCAGCTTAGGCGGGTCCAAAAACATTCAGTACTTC

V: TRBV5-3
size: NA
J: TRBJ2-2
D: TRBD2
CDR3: CARSLDGRGTSGSLTGELFF
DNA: TGTGCCAGAAGCTTGGACGGTCGCGGGACTAGCGGGAGTCTCACCGGGGAGCTGTTTTTT

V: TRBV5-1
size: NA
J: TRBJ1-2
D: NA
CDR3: CASSLDRVGYGYTF
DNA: TGCGCCAGCAGCTTGGACAGGGTAGGCTATGGCTACACCTTC

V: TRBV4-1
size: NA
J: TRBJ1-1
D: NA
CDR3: CASSQAGFMNTEAFF
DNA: TGCGCCAGCAGCCAAGCAGGGTTCATGAACACTGAAGCTTTCTTT

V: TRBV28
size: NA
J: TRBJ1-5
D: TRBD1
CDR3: CASSRDRESNQPQHF
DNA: TGTGCCAGCAGTAGGGACAGGGAGAGCAATCAGCCCCAGCATTTT

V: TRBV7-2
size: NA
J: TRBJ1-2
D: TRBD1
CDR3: CASRVGGQLYGYTF
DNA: TGTGCCAGCAGAGTCGGGGGACAGCTCTATGGCTACACCTTC

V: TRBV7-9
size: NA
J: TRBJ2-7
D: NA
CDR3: CASSVRGYEQYF
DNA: TGTGCCAGCAGCGTCAGGGGATACGAGCAGTACTTC

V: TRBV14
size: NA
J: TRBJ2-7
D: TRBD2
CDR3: CASSQDSSGGTYEQYF
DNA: TGTGCCAGCAGCCAAGATTCTAGCGGAGGAACCTACGAGCAGTACTTC

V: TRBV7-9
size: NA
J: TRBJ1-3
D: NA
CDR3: CASSLDSSGNTIYF
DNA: TGTGCCAGCAGCTTAGACAGCTCTGGAAACACCATATATTTT

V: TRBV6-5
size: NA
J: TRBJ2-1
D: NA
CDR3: CASTYYNEQFF
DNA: TGTGCCAGCACCTACTACAATGAGCAGTTCTTC

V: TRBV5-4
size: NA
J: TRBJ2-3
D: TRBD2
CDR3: CASSLTSGRSGADTQYF
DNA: TGTGCCAGCAGCTTGACTAGCGGGAGGTCAGGAGCAGATACGCAGTATTTT

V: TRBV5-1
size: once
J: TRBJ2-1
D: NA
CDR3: CASSFGSGDEQFF
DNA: TGCGCCAGCAGCTTTGGTTCGGGGGATGAGCAGTTCTTC

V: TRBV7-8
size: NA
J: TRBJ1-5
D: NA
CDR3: CASSLNVLRGNQPQHF
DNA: TGTGCCAGCAGCTTAAATGTACTCAGGGGAAATCAGCCCCAGCATTTT

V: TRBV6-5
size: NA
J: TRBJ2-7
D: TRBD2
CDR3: CASSYSRDWGGYEQYF
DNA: TGTGCCAGCAGTTACTCGAGAGATTGGGGAGGGTACGAGCAGTACTTC

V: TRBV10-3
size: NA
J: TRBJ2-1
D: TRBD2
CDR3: CAISGAGGDNEQFF
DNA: TGTGCCATCAGTGGGGCGGGAGGGGATAATGAGCAGTTCTTC

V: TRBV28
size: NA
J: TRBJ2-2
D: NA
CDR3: CASSLQARANTGELFF
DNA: TGTGCCAGCAGTTTACAGGCCAGGGCGAACACCGGGGAGCTGTTTTTT

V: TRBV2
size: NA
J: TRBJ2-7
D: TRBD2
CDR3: CASRREADKTYEQYF
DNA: TGTGCCAGCAGGCGGGAGGCTGATAAGACCTACGAGCAGTACTTC

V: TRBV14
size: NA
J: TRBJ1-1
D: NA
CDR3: CASSLQGYTEAFF
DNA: TGTGCCAGCAGCCTACAGGGTTACACTGAAGCTTTCTTT

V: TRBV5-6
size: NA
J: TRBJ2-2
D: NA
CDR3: CASNPVGASNGELFF
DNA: TGTGCCAGCAACCCGGTAGGGGCAAGCAACGGGGAGCTGTTTTTT

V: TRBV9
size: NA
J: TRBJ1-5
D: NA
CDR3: CASSVERFGGNQPQHF
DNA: TGTGCCAGCAGCGTAGAGAGGTTCGGGGGCAATCAGCCCCAGCATTTT

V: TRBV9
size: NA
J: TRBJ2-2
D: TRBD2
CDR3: CASSVGLAGEKSGELFF
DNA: TGTGCCAGCAGCGTAGGACTAGCGGGAGAGAAGAGCGGGGAGCTGTTTTTT

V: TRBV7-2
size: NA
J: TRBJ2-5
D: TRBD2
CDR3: CASMGGPLETQYF
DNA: TGTGCCAGCATGGGAGGGCCGTTAGAGACCCAGTACTTC

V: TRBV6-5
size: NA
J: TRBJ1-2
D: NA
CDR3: CASEPFGYTF
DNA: TGTGCCAGTGAGCCCTTTGGCTACACCTTC

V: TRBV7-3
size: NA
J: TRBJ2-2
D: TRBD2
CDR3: CASSRTSGRTGELFF
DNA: TGTGCCAGCAGCAGGACTAGCGGGAGAACCGGGGAGCTGTTTTTT

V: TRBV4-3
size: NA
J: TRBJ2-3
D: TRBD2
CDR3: CASSQEALAGVYTQYF
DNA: TGCGCCAGCAGCCAAGAGGCACTAGCGGGAGTTTATACGCAGTATTTT

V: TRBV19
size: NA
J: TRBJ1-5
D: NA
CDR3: CASRSAINGNQPQHF
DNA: TGTGCCAGTCGATCCGCGATAAATGGCAATCAGCCCCAGCATTTT